The 19 T cell receptor beta chains below all came from one sample that was sequenced in a study of T-cell reconstitution after alpha-beta-depleted transplantation in children. Unique molecular identifiers were used to barcode this TCRbeta library. In TCRdb, the PCR reads were re-called with MiXCR into one record per CDR3 protein. Of some 290,000 distinct CDR3 sequences listed, approximately 23% are singletons. Sample: PBMCs, mostly from graft donor cells, taken 180 days after TCRalphabeta/CD19-depleted stem cell transplant. The source is a male patient younger than 18 who had a stem cell transplant for acute lymphoblastic leukemia, so the T cells may come from the graft donor.

This chain joins TRBV20-1 and TRBJ2-3, with 11 positions matching TRBD2. Trimming cost V 4 bases and J 2 bases; bases outside gene matches: 11. Germline assignment: CDR1 DFQATT and CDR2 SNEGSKA (reference sequence). The CDR3 contains 17 residues. CDR3 DNA sequence: TGCAGTGCTATTCGTCCGGGACTAGCGGAGTCCACAGATACGCAGTATTTT. Translating it yields CSAIRPGLAESTDTQYF.

This clonotype was found a few times. The junction shows a germline mismatch at one end, possibly a read error. The chain links TRBV18 to TRBJ2-1; D possibly corresponds to TRBD1 (6 bases). This CDR3 has 15 residues. Germline loops: CDR1 KGHSH, CDR2 LQKENI. The CDR3 loop reads CASSPQQGTVNQQFF. The CDR3 DNA reads TGTGCCAGCTCACCACAACAGGGTACGGTCAATCAGCAGTTCTTC.

This clonotype was seen repeatedly, ten times or more. The V call is TRBV5-1, the J call TRBJ2-5; 9 bases are shared with TRBD1. After removal of 4 bases from V and 4 bases from J, the junction contained 5 bases not matched to a gene. The V gene's germline CDR1 is SGHRS and CDR2 YFSETQ. The CDR3 extends over 14 amino acids. The CDR3 DNA reads TGCGCCAGCAGCGTGGACAGGGGAGGAGAGACCCAGTACTTC. This encodes CASSVDRGGETQYF.

The chain carries TRBV18 and TRBJ2-1, with D hard to call. The V and J ends lost 0 bases and 0 bases respectively, with 12 bases between them. The CDR3 spans 17 residues. Germline V lookup: CDR1 KGHSH, CDR2 LQKENI. The CDR3 is CASSPPAFSFSYNEQFF. The CDR3 bases are TGTGCCAGCTCACCACCGGCTTTTTCGTTCTCCTACAATGAGCAGTTCTTC. The full variable domain, with the rest looked up from reference TRBV18 and TRBJ2-1, is NAGVMQNPRHLVRRRGQEARLRCSPMKGHSHVYWYRQLPEEGLKFMVYLQKENIIDESGMPKERFSAEFPKEGPSILRIQQVVRGDSAAYFCASSPPAFSFSYNEQFFGPGTRLTVL.

This clonotype was seen more than once but under ten times. This rearrangement joins TRBV5-6 to TRBJ2-3, with D unresolved. The V and J ends lost 4 bases and 1 base respectively, with 13 bases between them. This CDR3 has 15 residues. The germline gives CDR1 SGHDT, CDR2 YYEEEE. The CDR3 coding sequence is TGTGCCAGCAGCGGTTTTCGGAAGGGCACAGATACGCAGTATTTT. It specifies CASSGFRKGTDTQYF.

In nucleotides, the CDR3 is TGTGCCAGCAGCTTAAAAGGGGGGAAGACCCAGTACTTC. This translates into CASSLKGGKTQYF. The chain links TRBV7-3 to TRBJ2-5; either TRBD1 or TRBD2 may fit D (6 bases each). V was trimmed by 1 base and J by 6 bases, leaving 9 bases between them. The CDR3 has 13 residues. Per germline, CDR1 SGHTA and CDR2 FQGTGA.

The chain employs TRBV5-1 and TRBJ1-4, with unresolved D. Germline lookup yields CDR1 SGHRS and CDR2 YFSETQ. V was trimmed by 3 bases and J by 0 bases, leaving 6 bases between them. The CDR3 has 14 residues. CDR3 residues: CASSWGSTNEKLFF. CDR3 DNA sequence: TGCGCCAGCAGCTGGGGTTCAACTAATGAAAAACTGTTTTTT.

This clonotype was seen only a few times. The chain has TRBV4-1 and TRBJ2-7; maybe TRBD1 (6 bases). The CDR3 extends over 15 amino acids. The ends were cut back, 0 bases at V and 5 bases at J, with 14 bases in the middle. Germline V lookup: CDR1 MGHRA, CDR2 YSYEKL. The CDR3 protein is CASSQEVRGFHEQYF. The CDR3 coding sequence is TGCGCCAGCAGCCAAGAGGTCAGGGGCTTCCACGAGCAGTACTTC.

Only a few counts were recorded for this clonotype. The chain recombines TRBV5-4 with TRBJ2-1; 10 bases agree with TRBD2. Germline V gene lookup returns CDR1 SGHNT and CDR2 YYREEE (reference sequence). V was clipped by 6 bases and J by 7 bases; unmatched bases: 1. The CDR3 runs 12 residues. This chain's CDR3 is CASTLAGNEQFF. Here the CDR3 DNA reads TGTGCCAGCACACTAGCGGGGAATGAGCAGTTCTTC.

The rearrangement uses TRBV3-1 and TRBJ2-1; D unresolved. CDR3 length equals 15 residues. Per the germline V gene, CDR1 is LGHDT and CDR2 is YNNKEL (reference sequence). Trimming left V 1 base short and J 2 bases short, with 9 bases between. As DNA, the CDR3 is TGTGCCAGCAGCCAAGGGGCAAACCCCTACAATGAGCAGTTCTTC. It codes for CASSQGANPYNEQFF.

There are a few counts of this clonotype. The chain has TRBV11-3 and TRBJ2-3; D possibly corresponds to TRBD2 (6 bases). V was clipped by 3 bases and J by 4 bases, with 8 bases between them. This CDR3 is 13 amino acids long. CDR1 and CDR2 (germline): SGHNT, YENEEA. In nucleotides, the CDR3 is TGTGCCAGCAGCTTGCCGGGGGCAGATACGCAGTATTTT. It is translated as CASSLPGADTQYF.

The rearrangement links TRBV6-5 to TRBJ2-7; 11 nucleotides agree with TRBD1. The V segment lost 2 bases and the J segment 5 bases; nucleotides outside the gene matches: 2. CDR1 is MNHEY, CDR2 SVGAGI, per germline. CDR3 length: 14 amino acids. The CDR3 loop is CASSYGTGGHEQYF. DNA for the CDR3: TGTGCCAGCAGTTACGGGACAGGGGGTCACGAGCAGTACTTC.

J is TRBJ1-3 and V is TRBV12-3 or TRBV12-4; no definite D call. V was trimmed by 3 bases and J by 3 bases, leaving 6 bases between them. The CDR3 length is 13 residues. CDR3 nucleotides: TGTGCCAGCAGTTTTGGGAATGGAAACACCATATATTTT. This sequence encodes CASSFGNGNTIYF.

This clonotype turned up a few times. The V call is TRBV6-1, the J call TRBJ1-1, with D hard to call. Germline CDR1 and CDR2: MNHNS and SASEGT. The CDR3 length is 11 residues. With 2 bases removed from V and 6 bases from J, the gap between germline ends came to 4 bases. The CDR3 bases are TGTGCCAGCAGTGAATCTTCTGAAGCTTTCTTT. Translation: CASSESSEAFF.

This clonotype came up a few times. J is TRBJ1-5 and V is TRBV20-1, with D possibly matching TRBD1 (5 bases). This CDR3 is 12 amino acids long. The germline V gene encodes CDR1 DFQATT and CDR2 SNEGSKA (reference sequence). The V gene lost 1 base and the J gene lost 6 bases, with 7 bases spanning the gap. The CDR3 nucleotides read TGCAGTGCTAGAGGCGGGGGTCAGCCCCAGCATTTT. Protein: CSARGGGQPQHF.

The rearrangement joins TRBV5-1 to TRBJ2-7; TRBD2 is a possible D gene (5 bases). In germline, CDR1 is SGHRS, CDR2 YFSETQ. This CDR3 region has 14 residues. V was cut by 5 bases and J by 3 bases, with 15 bases left in between. DNA for the CDR3: TGCGCCAGCAGTGCGGACTCGGTGTTCTACGAGCAGTACTTC. Amino acids: CASSADSVFYEQYF.

The V call is TRBV5-5, the J call TRBJ1-2; D call uncertain. Germline V gene lookup returns CDR1 SGHKS and CDR2 YYEKEE (reference sequence). Between the trimmed V and J ends, which lost 4 bases and 4 bases, there was a span of 5 bases. The CDR3 has 11 residues. This CDR3 is CASSPLYGYTF. The CDR3 DNA sequence: TGTGCCAGCAGCCCCCTCTATGGCTACACCTTC.

The gene calls are TRBV12-5 and TRBJ1-5; no firm D call. Trimming took off 2 bases at V and 12 bases at J, with 8 bases between the two ends. The germline gives CDR1 LGHNT, CDR2 FRNRAP. The CDR3 has 11 amino acids. CDR3 sequence (DNA): TGTGCTAGTGGTTTGAGTCGCGACCAGCATTTT. Its protein product is CASGLSRDQHF.

CDR3 region: CSARFTSTDTQYF. The CDR3, as DNA: TGCAGTGCTCGTTTTACTAGCACAGATACGCAGTATTTT. The genes are TRBV20-1 and TRBJ2-3; no clear D gene. The germline V gene encodes CDR1 DFQATT and CDR2 SNEGSKA (reference sequence). The germline V and J ends were trimmed by 5 bases and 0 bases, with 9 bases remaining between them. The CDR3 contains 13 residues.